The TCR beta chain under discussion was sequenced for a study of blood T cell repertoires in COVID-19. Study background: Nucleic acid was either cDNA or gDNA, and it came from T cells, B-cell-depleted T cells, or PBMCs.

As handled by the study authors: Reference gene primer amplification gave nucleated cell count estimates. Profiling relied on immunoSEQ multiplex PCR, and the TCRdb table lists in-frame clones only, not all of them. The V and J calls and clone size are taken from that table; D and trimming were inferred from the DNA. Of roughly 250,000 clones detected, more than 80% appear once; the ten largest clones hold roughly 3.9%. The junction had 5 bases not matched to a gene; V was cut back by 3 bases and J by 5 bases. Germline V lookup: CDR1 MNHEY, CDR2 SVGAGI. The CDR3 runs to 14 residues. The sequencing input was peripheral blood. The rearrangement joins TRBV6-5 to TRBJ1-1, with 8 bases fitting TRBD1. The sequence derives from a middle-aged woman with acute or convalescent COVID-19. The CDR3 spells CASSYTGGATEAFF. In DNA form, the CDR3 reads TGTGCCAGCAGTTATACAGGGGGAGCAACTGAAGCTTTCTTT.